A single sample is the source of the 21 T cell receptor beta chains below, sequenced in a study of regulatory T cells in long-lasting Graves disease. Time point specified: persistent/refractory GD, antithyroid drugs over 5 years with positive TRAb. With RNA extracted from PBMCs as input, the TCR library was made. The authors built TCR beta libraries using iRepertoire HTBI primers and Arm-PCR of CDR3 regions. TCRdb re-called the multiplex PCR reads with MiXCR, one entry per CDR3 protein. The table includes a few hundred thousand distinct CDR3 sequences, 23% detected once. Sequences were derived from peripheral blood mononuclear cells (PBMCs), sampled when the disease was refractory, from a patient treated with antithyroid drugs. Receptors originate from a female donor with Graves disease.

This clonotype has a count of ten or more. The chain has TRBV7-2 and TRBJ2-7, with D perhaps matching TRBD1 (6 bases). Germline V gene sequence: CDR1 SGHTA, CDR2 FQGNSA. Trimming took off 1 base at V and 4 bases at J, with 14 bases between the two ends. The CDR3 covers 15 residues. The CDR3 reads CASSLVATGLYEQYF. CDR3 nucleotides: TGTGCCAGCAGCTTAGTGGCGACAGGATTATACGAGCAGTACTTC.

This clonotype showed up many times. CDR3 protein: CASSFLASGSTGELFF. CDR3 nucleotide sequence: TGTGCCAGCAGTTTTTTGGCGTCAGGTAGCACCGGGGAGCTGTTTTTT. The rearrangement joins TRBV27 to TRBJ2-2, with D unresolved. The V gene lost 3 bases and the J gene lost 4 bases, with 15 bases spanning the gap. Germline CDR1 is MNHEY and CDR2 is SMNVEV (reference sequence). The CDR3 is 16 amino acids.

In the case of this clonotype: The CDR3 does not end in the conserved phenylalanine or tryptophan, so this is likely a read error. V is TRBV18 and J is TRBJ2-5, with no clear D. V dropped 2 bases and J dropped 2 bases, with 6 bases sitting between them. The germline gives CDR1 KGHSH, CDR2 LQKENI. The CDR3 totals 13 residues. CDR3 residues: CASSPSLQETQYS. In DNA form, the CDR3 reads TGTGCCAGCTCACCATCGCTGCAAGAGACCCAGTACTCC.

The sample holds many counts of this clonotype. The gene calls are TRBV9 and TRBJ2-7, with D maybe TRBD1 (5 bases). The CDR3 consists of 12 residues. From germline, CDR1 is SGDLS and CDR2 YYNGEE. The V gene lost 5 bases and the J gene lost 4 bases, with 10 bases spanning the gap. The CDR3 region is CASSAQGYEQYF. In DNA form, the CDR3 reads TGTGCCAGCAGTGCCCAGGGTTACGAGCAGTACTTC.

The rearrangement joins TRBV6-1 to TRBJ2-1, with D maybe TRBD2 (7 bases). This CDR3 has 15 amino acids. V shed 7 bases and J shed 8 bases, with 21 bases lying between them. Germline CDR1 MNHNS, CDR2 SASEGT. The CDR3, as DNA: TGTGCCAGCACCCCACGGGGGGCGCAAAACCATGAGCAGTTCTTC. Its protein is CASTPRGAQNHEQFF.

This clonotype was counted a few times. CDR3 nucleotide sequence: TGTGCCAGCAGCTTAGCGGGGGGGACAGGGGGCCTCGAGCAGTACTTC. It codes for CASSLAGGTGGLEQYF. This sequence joins TRBV7-9 and TRBJ2-7, with 12 positions matching TRBD1. The CDR3 covers 16 residues. CDR1 and CDR2 from the germline V gene are SEHNR and FQNEAQ (reference sequence). V shed 0 bases and J 6 bases; nucleotides not matched to a gene: 6.

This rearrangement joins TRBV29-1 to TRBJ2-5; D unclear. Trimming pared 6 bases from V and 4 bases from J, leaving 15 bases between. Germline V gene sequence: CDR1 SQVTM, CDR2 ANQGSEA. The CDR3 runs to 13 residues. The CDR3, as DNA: TGCAGCGTAGAAAGGGTTTCGGGAGAGACCCAGTACTTC. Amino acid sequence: CSVERVSGETQYF. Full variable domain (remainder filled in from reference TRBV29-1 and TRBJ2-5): SAVISQKPSRDICQRGTSLTIQCQVDSQVTMMFWYRQQPGQSLTLIATANQGSEATYESGFVIDKFPISRPNLTFSTLTVSNMSPEDSSIYLCSVERVSGETQYFGPGTRLLVL.

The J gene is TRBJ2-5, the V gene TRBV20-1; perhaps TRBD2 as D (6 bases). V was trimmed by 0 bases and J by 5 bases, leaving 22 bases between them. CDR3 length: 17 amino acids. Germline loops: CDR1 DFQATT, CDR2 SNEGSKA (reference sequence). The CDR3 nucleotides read TGCAGTGCTAGAGATCGACTTAATGGACTATTGGGGGAGACCCAGTACTTC. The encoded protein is CSARDRLNGLLGETQYF.

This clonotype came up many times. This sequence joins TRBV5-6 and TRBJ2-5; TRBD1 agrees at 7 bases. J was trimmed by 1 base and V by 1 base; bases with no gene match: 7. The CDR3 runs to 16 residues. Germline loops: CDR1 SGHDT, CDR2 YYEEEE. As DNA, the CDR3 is TGTGCCAGCAGCTTGTTGATACGGGACAGCCAAGAGACCCAGTACTTC. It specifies CASSLLIRDSQETQYF.

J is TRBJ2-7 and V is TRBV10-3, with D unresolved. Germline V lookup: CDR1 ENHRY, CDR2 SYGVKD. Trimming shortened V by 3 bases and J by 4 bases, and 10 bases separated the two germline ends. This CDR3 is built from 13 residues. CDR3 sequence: CAISDLNEYEQYF. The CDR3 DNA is TGTGCCATCAGTGACCTCAACGAGTACGAGCAGTACTTC.

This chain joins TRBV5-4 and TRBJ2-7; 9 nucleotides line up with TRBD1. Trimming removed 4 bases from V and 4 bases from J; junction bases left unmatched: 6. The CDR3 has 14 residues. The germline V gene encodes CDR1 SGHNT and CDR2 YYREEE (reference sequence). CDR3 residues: CASSSGQGRYEQYF. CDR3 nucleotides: TGTGCCAGCAGCAGCGGACAGGGGAGGTACGAGCAGTACTTC.

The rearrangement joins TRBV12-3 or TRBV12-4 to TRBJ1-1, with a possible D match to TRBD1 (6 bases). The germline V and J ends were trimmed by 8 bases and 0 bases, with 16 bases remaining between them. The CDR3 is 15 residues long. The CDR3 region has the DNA TGTGCCAGCTCACTCACGGACAGACTGAACACTGAAGCTTTCTTT. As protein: CASSLTDRLNTEAFF.

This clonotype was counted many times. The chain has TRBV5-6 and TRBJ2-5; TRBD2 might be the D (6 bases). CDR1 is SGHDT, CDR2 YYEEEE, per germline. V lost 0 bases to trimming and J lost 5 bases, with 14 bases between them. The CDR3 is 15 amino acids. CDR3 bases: TGTGCCAGCAGCTTGGAGGGACTCCTGGGGGAGACCCAGTACTTC. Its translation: CASSLEGLLGETQYF.

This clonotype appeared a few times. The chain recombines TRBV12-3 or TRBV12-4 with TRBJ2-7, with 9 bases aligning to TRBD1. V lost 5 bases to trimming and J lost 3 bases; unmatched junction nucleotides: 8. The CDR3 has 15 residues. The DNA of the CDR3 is TGTGCCAGCAGTCTCGGACAGGGGAATTTCTACGAGCAGTACTTC. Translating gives CASSLGQGNFYEQYF.

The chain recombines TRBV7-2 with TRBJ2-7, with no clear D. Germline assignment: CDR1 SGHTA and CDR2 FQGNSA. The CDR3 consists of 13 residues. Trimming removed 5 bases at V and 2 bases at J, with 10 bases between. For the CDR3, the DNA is TGTGCCAGCAGCCTGCACAGCGCCTACGAGCAGTACTTC. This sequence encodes CASSLHSAYEQYF.

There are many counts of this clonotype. The CDR3 sequence: CASSTHRGHVTEAFF. CDR3 in DNA: TGTGCCAGTAGTACACACAGGGGTCATGTAACTGAAGCTTTCTTT. This rearrangement joins TRBV19 to TRBJ1-1, with 7 nucleotides matching TRBD1. J lost 5 bases, V lost 4 bases, and 10 bases had no gene match. This CDR3 spans 15 amino acids. CDR1 is LNHDA, CDR2 SQIVND, per germline (reference sequence).

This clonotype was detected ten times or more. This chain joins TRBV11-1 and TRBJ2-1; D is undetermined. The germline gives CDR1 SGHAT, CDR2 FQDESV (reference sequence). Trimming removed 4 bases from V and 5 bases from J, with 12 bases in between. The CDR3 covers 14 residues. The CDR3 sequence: CASSSLVLHNEQFF. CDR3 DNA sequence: TGTGCCAGCAGCTCGCTAGTTCTGCACAATGAGCAGTTCTTC.

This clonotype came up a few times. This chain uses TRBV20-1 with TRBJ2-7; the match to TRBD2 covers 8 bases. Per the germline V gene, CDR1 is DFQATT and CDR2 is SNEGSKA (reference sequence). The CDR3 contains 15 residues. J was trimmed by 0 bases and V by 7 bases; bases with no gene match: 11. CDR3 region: CSGTRWREASYEQYF. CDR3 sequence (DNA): TGCAGTGGGACGAGATGGCGGGAGGCCTCCTACGAGCAGTACTTC.

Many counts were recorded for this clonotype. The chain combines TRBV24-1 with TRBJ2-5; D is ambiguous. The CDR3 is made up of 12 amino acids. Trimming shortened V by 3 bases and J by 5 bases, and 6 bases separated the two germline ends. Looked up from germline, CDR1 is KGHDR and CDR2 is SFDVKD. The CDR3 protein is CATSDLPETQYF. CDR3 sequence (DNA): TGTGCCACCAGTGATCTTCCGGAGACCCAGTACTTC.

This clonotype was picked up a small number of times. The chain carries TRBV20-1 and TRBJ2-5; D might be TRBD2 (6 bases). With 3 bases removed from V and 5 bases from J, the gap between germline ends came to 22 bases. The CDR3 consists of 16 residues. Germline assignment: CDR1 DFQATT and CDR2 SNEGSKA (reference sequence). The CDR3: CSASVLGGPRSETQYF. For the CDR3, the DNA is TGCAGTGCTAGTGTTCTCGGAGGGCCAAGGTCGGAGACCCAGTACTTC.

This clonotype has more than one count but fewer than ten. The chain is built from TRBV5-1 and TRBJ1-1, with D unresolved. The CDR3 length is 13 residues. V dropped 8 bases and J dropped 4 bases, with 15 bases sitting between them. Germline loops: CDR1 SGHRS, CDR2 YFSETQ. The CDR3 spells CASDLGDATEAFF. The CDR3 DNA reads TGCGCCAGTGACCTCGGGGATGCCACTGAAGCTTTCTTT. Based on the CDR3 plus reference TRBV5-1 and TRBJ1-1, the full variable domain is KAGVTQTPRYLIKTRGQQVTLSCSPISGHRSVSWYQQTPGQGLQFLFEYFSETQRNKGNFPGRFSGRQFSNSRSEMNVSTLELGDSALYLCASDLGDATEAFFGQGTRLTVV.